Reported below is one TCR beta chain. This entry comes from a study of blood T cell repertoires in COVID-19. Study overall: The samples span acute and convalescent COVID-19 from the United States, Italy and Spain.

Clones were read by immunoSEQ multiplex PCR, and TCRdb kept only the in-frame ones, dropping some. The sample shows 110,000 to 150,000 clones, about 86% of them seen only once. CDR1 MNHNS and CDR2 SASEGT come from the germline V gene. This CDR3 region has 14 residues. V was pared by 3 bases and J by 8 bases, with 13 bases between. This receptor was obtained from a human donor in a cohort sampled during active COVID-19. Sequencing was performed on peripheral blood. V usage is TRBV6-1 and J usage is TRBJ1-4; D uncertain. The CDR3 nucleotides are TGTGCCAGCAGTGATCAAGGGTCGGGGGAAAAACTGTTTTTT. Translated, it gives CASSDQGSGEKLFF.